Following are 29 T cell receptor beta chains from one sample sequenced in a study of shared clonotypes between healthy human individuals. Generated by immunoSEQ multiplex PCR, the TCRdb table keeps only in-frame clones and is missing some. Among over 2 million clones listed, about 95% were seen once. Naive CD8 cells comprised CD45RO-negative, CCR7-positively selected cells, excluding terminally differentiated effector memory CD45RA+ cells. Sequenced sample: naive CD8+ T cells sorted from blood. The receptor set was obtained from a man aged 18 to 29 in good health.

The chain employs TRBV4-1 and TRBJ2-7; 12 bases fit TRBD2. CDR3 length equals 18 residues. The ends lost 3 bases at V and 4 bases at J; junction bases unmatched: 13. CDR1 and CDR2 from the germline V gene are MGHRA and YSYEKL. The CDR3 is CASSHRDPLAGGEYEQYF. The DNA of the CDR3 is TGCGCCAGCAGCCACCGAGATCCACTAGCGGGGGGAGAGTACGAGCAGTACTTC.

This chain links TRBV30 with TRBJ2-1; D perhaps matches TRBD1 (5 bases). The CDR3 runs 12 residues. The V gene lost 0 bases and the J gene lost 8 bases, with 8 bases spanning the gap. Germline V gene data show CDR1 as GTSNPN and CDR2 as SVGIG (reference sequence). The CDR3 coding sequence is TGTGCCTGGAGTGTACAGGTAGATGAGCAGTTCTTC. Its protein product is CAWSVQVDEQFF.

The chain joins TRBV30 to TRBJ2-7; 9 nucleotides match TRBD2. The J segment lost 3 bases and the V segment lost 3 bases, leaving 6 bases of the junction unmatched. This CDR3 is 14 amino acids long. From germline, CDR1 is GTSNPN and CDR2 SVGIG (reference sequence). CDR3 coding DNA: TGTGCCTGGAGCGAGGCTAGCGGGATCTACGAGCAGTACTTC. Amino acids: CAWSEASGIYEQYF.

The gene calls are TRBV10-2 and TRBJ1-1; no reliable D call. V shed 5 bases and J shed 1 base, with 5 bases lying between them. Germline V gene sequence: CDR1 WSHSY, CDR2 SAAADI. The length of the CDR3 is 12 residues. CDR3 bases: TGCGCCAGCAGTATTGGGAACACTGAAGCTTTCTTT. Translating gives CASSIGNTEAFF.

The J gene is TRBJ1-1, the V gene TRBV4-3; no clear D. With 3 bases removed from V and 1 base from J, the gap between germline ends came to 9 bases. The CDR3 loop spans 14 amino acids. CDR1 LGHNA and CDR2 YSLEER come from the germline V gene. CDR3 DNA: TGCGCCAGCAGCCATCGGGAAGGGAACACTGAAGCTTTCTTT. It encodes CASSHREGNTEAFF.

This chain joins TRBV4-1 and TRBJ2-1, with TRBD2 matching over 9 bases. The CDR3 consists of 16 residues. Trimming removed 3 bases from V and 8 bases from J; junction bases left unmatched: 11. Germline CDR1 reads MGHRA; CDR2 reads YSYEKL. The CDR3 DNA reads as TGCGCCAGCAGCCATCGGGCGGGGGGGCTCTTCTATGAGCAGTTCTTC. It specifies CASSHRAGGLFYEQFF.

This clone was recorded once. V is TRBV4-3 and J is TRBJ1-4; D gene unclear. V lost 2 bases to trimming and J lost 4 bases, with 20 bases between them. CDR1 and CDR2 (germline): LGHNA, YSLEER. The CDR3 is 18 residues long. The CDR3 sequence: CASSQFPPGVGDNEKLFF. CDR3 DNA: TGCGCCAGCAGCCAATTCCCCCCGGGCGTGGGAGATAATGAAAAACTGTTTTTT.

J is TRBJ1-6 and V is TRBV27; D is perhaps TRBD1 (6 bases). Germline lookup yields CDR1 MNHEY and CDR2 SMNVEV (reference sequence). The V gene lost 0 bases and the J gene lost 4 bases, with 16 bases spanning the gap. This CDR3 has 18 amino acids. The CDR3 DNA follows: TGTGCCAGCAGTTTATCGAGGCGCCGCGGACAGTATAATTCACCCCTCCACTTT. It yields the protein CASSLSRRRGQYNSPLHF.

Details on this clone: It may be a read error: a sequence one base away is much more abundant. Other DNA sequences from this sample encode an identical CDR3 as well. The gene calls are TRBV30 and TRBJ1-5; tentatively, D is TRBD1 (5 bases). Germline assignment: CDR1 GTSNPN and CDR2 SVGIG (reference sequence). CDR3 length: 16 amino acids. The ends were cut back, 1 base at V and 0 bases at J, with 13 bases in the middle. CDR3: CAWSAPLQVSNQPQHF. CDR3 in DNA: TGTGCCTGGAGTGCTCCGTTACAGGTTAGCAATCAGCCCCAGCATTTT. The full variable domain, in which reference TRBV30 and TRBJ1-5 provide the parts outside the CDR3, is SQTIHQWPATLVQPVGSPLSLECTVEGTSNPNLYWYRQAAGRGLQLLFYSVGIGQISSEVPQNLSASRPQDRQFILSSKKLLLSDSGFYLCAWSAPLQVSNQPQHFGDGTRLSIL.

This clone was observed once. The junction departs from the called germline gene at one end, perhaps through a read error. The V and J genes are TRBV7-7 and TRBJ2-5; weak D call: TRBD2 (5 bases). CDR1 and CDR2 (germline): SSHAT, FNYEAQ (reference sequence). The CDR3 contains 20 residues. The CDR3 protein is CASSLGLSAGVPEAKETQYF. In nucleotides, the CDR3 is TGTGCTAGCAGCTTAGGTCTATCAGCCGGGGTCCCCGAAGCAAAAGAGACCCAGTACTTC. The full variable domain, rest sourced from reference TRBV7-7 and TRBJ2-5, is GAGVSQSPRYKVTKRGQDVTLRCDPISSHATLYWYQQALGQGPEFLTYFNYEAQPDKSGLPSDRFSAERPEGSISTLTIQRTEQRDSAMYRCASSLGLSAGVPEAKETQYFGPGTRLLVL.

About this clone: The same CDR3 is also encoded by other DNA sequences in this sample. The rearrangement uses TRBV29-1 and TRBJ2-7; 11 nucleotides agree with TRBD1. The germline CDR1 and CDR2 sequences are SQVTM and ANQGSEA. The V segment lost 7 bases and the J segment 3 bases; nucleotides outside the gene matches: 2. This CDR3 has 12 amino acids. DNA of the CDR3: TGCAGCGCGGGACAGGGGGACTACGAGCAGTACTTC. Encoded protein: CSAGQGDYEQYF.

Comment on this clone: This sample also contains other DNA sequences that code for the same CDR3. The J gene is TRBJ2-1, the V gene TRBV4-1; D gene unclear. The germline V and J ends were trimmed by 0 bases and 4 bases, with 7 bases remaining between them. CDR3 size: 14 residues. Germline V gene lookup returns CDR1 MGHRA and CDR2 YSYEKL. The CDR3 sequence is CASSQDRGYNEQFF. The CDR3 nucleotides read TGCGCCAGCAGCCAAGATCGAGGATACAATGAGCAGTTCTTC.

The chain links TRBV11-2 to TRBJ2-5, with TRBD1 matching 7 bases. The trim removed 8 bases at V and 2 bases at J, leaving 8 bases unmatched. The CDR3 spans 14 residues. Germline assignment: CDR1 SGHAT and CDR2 FQNNGV. CDR3 region: CASGGQSGQETQYF. Written as DNA, the CDR3 is TGTGCCAGCGGGGGACAGAGCGGACAAGAGACCCAGTACTTC.

The rearrangement links TRBV9 to TRBJ2-1; no clear D gene. This CDR3 contains 15 residues. The germline V and J ends were trimmed by 0 bases and 0 bases, with 7 bases remaining between them. CDR1 SGDLS and CDR2 YYNGEE come from the germline V gene. The CDR3 is CASSVDAVSYNEQFF. The DNA of the CDR3 is TGTGCCAGCAGCGTAGATGCGGTCTCCTACAATGAGCAGTTCTTC.

CDR3 in amino acids: CASSPRQGWSNQPQHF. In DNA form, the CDR3 reads TGTGCCAGCAGTCCGCGACAGGGGTGGAGCAATCAGCCCCAGCATTTT. V and J are TRBV28 and TRBJ1-5, with 8 bases identical to TRBD1. The CDR3 has 16 amino acids. The germline V gene has CDR1 MDHEN and CDR2 SYDVKM. J lost 1 base, V lost 5 bases, and 7 bases had no gene match. The full variable domain, rest sourced from reference TRBV28 and TRBJ1-5, is DVKVTQSSRYLVKRTGEKVFLECVQDMDHENMFWYRQDPGLGLRLIYFSYDVKMKEKGDIPEGYSVSREKKERFSLILESASTNQTSMYLCASSPRQGWSNQPQHFGDGTRLSIL.

This clone has only a few counts. This sample also contains other DNA sequences that code for the same CDR3. The DNA for the CDR3 is TGTGCCAGCAGCTTGGGAGGCTACGAGCAGTACTTC. As protein: CASSLGGYEQYF. The rearrangement uses TRBV5-6 and TRBJ2-7, with unresolved D. In germline, CDR1 is SGHDT, CDR2 YYEEEE. CDR3 length: 12 amino acids. With 0 bases removed from V and 3 bases from J, the gap between germline ends came to 4 bases.

The J gene is TRBJ2-7, the V gene TRBV7-9; 7 positions agree with TRBD1. Germline V lookup: CDR1 SEHNR, CDR2 FQNEAQ (reference sequence). Trimming at V came to 4 bases and at J to 1 base, leaving 7 bases not matched to a gene. The CDR3 has 15 amino acids. CDR3 DNA: TGTGCCAGCAGCTCTAACAGGGGTCCTTCCTACGAGCAGTACTTC. Its protein product is CASSSNRGPSYEQYF.

This sequence joins TRBV27 and TRBJ2-7, with 12 nucleotides matching TRBD2. CDR1 MNHEY and CDR2 SMNVEV come from the germline V gene (reference sequence). There are 17 residues in the CDR3. V lost 6 bases, J lost 4 bases, and 13 bases stayed unmatched. DNA for the CDR3: TGTGCCAGCAGCCCCGCGGCGACTAGCGGGGGTCATTACGAGCAGTACTTC. Protein sequence: CASSPAATSGGHYEQYF.

A remark on this clone: Other DNA sequences within the sample encode an identical CDR3. This sequence joins TRBV6-1 and TRBJ1-1; D remains ambiguous. Germline V gene data show CDR1 as MNHNS and CDR2 as SASEGT. Trimming took off 3 bases at V and 1 base at J, with 6 bases between the two ends. CDR3 length: 13 residues. CDR3 amino acids: CASSDWGNTEAFF. The DNA of the CDR3 is TGTGCCAGCAGTGATTGGGGGAACACTGAAGCTTTCTTT.

This chain links TRBV7-2 with TRBJ2-7; no firm D call. Germline assignment: CDR1 SGHTA and CDR2 FQGNSA. V was trimmed by 4 bases and J by 0 bases, leaving 16 bases between them. This CDR3 has 16 residues. The CDR3: CASSSLAGLVSYEQYF. CDR3 sequence (DNA): TGTGCCAGCAGCTCGTTAGCTGGCCTAGTCTCCTACGAGCAGTACTTC.

V is TRBV6-5 and J is TRBJ1-2, with D uncertain. In germline, CDR1 is MNHEY, CDR2 SVGAGI. This CDR3 region has 13 residues. V was trimmed by 6 bases and J by 4 bases, leaving 12 bases between them. The CDR3 sequence is CASSHMESYGYTF. The CDR3 region has the DNA TGTGCCAGCAGCCACATGGAATCCTATGGCTACACCTTC.

This chain links TRBV29-1 with TRBJ2-3; D not certain. The CDR3 is 18 amino acids. With 2 bases removed from V and 2 bases from J, the gap between germline ends came to 23 bases. Germline lookup yields CDR1 SQVTM and CDR2 ANQGSEA. DNA for the CDR3: TGCAGCGTTGAACTCCCCGTCCTCCCCCTCCAGGTCACAGATACGCAGTATTTT. The encoded protein is CSVELPVLPLQVTDTQYF.

This clone came up many times. Other DNA sequences in the same sample also yield this CDR3. V gene TRBV29-1 combines with J gene TRBJ1-1; the match to TRBD1 covers 9 bases. Germline V CDR1 and CDR2: SQVTM, ANQGSEA. Trimming took 3 bases from V and 3 from J; bases not matched to a gene: 2. The CDR3 runs to 13 residues. The CDR3 DNA reads TGCAGCGTTGAGGGACAGGGAGACACTGAAGCTTTCTTT. This gives the protein CSVEGQGDTEAFF.

This sequence joins TRBV27 and TRBJ2-1; 7 bases map to TRBD2. Germline V gives CDR1 MNHEY, CDR2 SMNVEV (reference sequence). Trimming took 10 bases from V and 5 from J; bases not matched to a gene: 11. The CDR3 contains 14 residues. CDR3 coding DNA: TGTGCCACCCCTCCCAGCGGGGAGAACAATGAGCAGTTCTTC. Amino acids: CATPPSGENNEQFF.

Of note for this clone: Other DNA sequences of this sample code for an identical CDR3. This chain joins TRBV6-5 and TRBJ2-1; D ambiguous. Germline V gene lookup returns CDR1 MNHEY and CDR2 SVGAGI. Deletions cut 6 bases from V and 9 bases from J, with 9 bases between. This CDR3 is 11 amino acids long. The CDR3 DNA reads as TGTGCCAGCAGGGGTTTGGCTGAGCAGTTCTTC. Its translation: CASRGLAEQFF.

This clone was recorded only once. This chain joins TRBV27 and TRBJ1-6, with D hard to call. There are 13 residues in the CDR3. Per germline, CDR1 MNHEY and CDR2 SMNVEV (reference sequence). V lost 5 bases, J lost 6 bases, and 8 bases lay in between. DNA for the CDR3: TGTGCCAGCAGTACCCATAGTAATTCACCCCTCCACTTT. Amino acids: CASSTHSNSPLHF.

The chain uses TRBV13 and TRBJ2-3; a possible D gene is TRBD1 (5 bases). The V end lost 4 bases, the J end lost 3 bases, and 17 bases lay between the germline ends. The CDR3 consists of 16 residues. Germline CDR1 PRHDT, CDR2 FYEKMQ (reference sequence). This chain's CDR3 is CASSSGPPGSTDTQYF. The CDR3 region has the DNA TGTGCCAGCAGCTCAGGGCCTCCAGGAAGTACAGATACGCAGTATTTT.

This clone was seen only once. J is TRBJ1-3 and V is TRBV4-3; TRBD1 matches at 8 bases. The CDR3 consists of 17 residues. The V and J ends lost 1 base and 0 bases, in that order; junction bases with no gene match: 5. Per the germline V gene, CDR1 is LGHNA and CDR2 is YSLEER. Here the CDR3 reads CASSQGLGTGSGNTIYF. In DNA form, the CDR3 reads TGCGCCAGCAGCCAAGGTCTCGGGACAGGCTCTGGAAACACCATATATTTT.

V and J are TRBV10-2 and TRBJ1-5; no clear D. Trimming shortened V by 0 bases and J by 3 bases, and 9 bases separated the two germline ends. This CDR3 is 15 amino acids long. CDR1 is WSHSY and CDR2 is SAAADI in the germline V gene. CDR3 DNA: TGCGCCAGCAGTGAGTCTAATTACTACAATCAGCCCCAGCATTTT. This gives the protein CASSESNYYNQPQHF.